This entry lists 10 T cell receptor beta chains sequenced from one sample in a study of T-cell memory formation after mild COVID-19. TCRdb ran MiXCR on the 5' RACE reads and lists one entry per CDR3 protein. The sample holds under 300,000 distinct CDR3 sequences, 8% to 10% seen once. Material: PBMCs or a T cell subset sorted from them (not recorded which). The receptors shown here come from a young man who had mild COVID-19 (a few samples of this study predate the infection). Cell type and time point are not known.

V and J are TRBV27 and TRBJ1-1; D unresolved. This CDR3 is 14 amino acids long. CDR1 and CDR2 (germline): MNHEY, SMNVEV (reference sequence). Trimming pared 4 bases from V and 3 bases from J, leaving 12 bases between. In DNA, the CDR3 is TGTGCCAGCAGTTCGGGTGTTGGGGACACTGAAGCTTTCTTT. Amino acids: CASSSGVGDTEAFF.

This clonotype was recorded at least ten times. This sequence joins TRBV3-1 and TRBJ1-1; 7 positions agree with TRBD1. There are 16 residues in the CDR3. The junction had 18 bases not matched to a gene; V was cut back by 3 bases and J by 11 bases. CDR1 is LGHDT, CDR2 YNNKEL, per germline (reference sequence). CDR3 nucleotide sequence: TGTGCCAGCAGCCAGTGGGGACAGACAACCAACACTTGGGCTTTCTTT. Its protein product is CASSQWGQTTNTWAFF.

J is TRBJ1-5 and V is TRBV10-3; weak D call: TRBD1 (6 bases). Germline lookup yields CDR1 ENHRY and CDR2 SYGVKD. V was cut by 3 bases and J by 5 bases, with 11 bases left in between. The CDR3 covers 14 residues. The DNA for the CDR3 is TGTGCCATCAGTGATCCAGGGGAGGATCAGCCCCAGCATTTT. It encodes CAISDPGEDQPQHF.

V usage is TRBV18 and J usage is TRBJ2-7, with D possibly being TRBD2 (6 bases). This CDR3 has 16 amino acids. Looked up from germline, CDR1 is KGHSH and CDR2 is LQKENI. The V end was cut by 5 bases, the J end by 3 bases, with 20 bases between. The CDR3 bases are TGTGCCAGCTCATCCTTTGACCCGGGGGACGGCTACGAGCAGTACTTC. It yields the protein CASSSFDPGDGYEQYF.

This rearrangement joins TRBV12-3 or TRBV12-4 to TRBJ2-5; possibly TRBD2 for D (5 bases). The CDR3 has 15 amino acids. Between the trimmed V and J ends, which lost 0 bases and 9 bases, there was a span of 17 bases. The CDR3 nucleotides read TGTGCCAGCAGTTTAGCGGTGTCCGCTGGGAGAGCCCAGTACTTC. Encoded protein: CASSLAVSAGRAQYF.

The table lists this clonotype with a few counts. In DNA, the CDR3 is TGTGCCAGCAGCTCCCTGGCCAATGAGCAGTTCTTC. This translates into CASSSLANEQFF. This chain links TRBV9 with TRBJ2-1, with D unclear. The V gene lost 4 bases and the J gene lost 6 bases, with 8 bases spanning the gap. The CDR3 loop spans 12 amino acids. Germline assignment: CDR1 SGDLS and CDR2 YYNGEE.

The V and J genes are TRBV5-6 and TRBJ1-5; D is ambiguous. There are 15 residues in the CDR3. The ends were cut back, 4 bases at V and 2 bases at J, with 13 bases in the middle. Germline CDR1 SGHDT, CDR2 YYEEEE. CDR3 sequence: CASSLGYRRNQPQHF. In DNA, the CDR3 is TGTGCCAGCAGCCTAGGGTATAGACGCAATCAGCCCCAGCATTTT.

The CDR3 sequence is CASSHSGQYF. The DNA for the CDR3 is TGTGCCAGCTCACACTCCGGCCAGTACTTC. This sequence joins TRBV18 and TRBJ2-7; D not resolved. V was pared by 4 bases and J by 10 bases, with 8 bases between. Germline assignment: CDR1 KGHSH and CDR2 LQKENI. CDR3 length equals 10 residues.

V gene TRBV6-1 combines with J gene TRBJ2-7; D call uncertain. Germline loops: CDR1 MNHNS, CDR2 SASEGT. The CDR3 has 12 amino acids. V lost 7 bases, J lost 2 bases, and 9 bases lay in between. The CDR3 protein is CASMLMTYEQYF. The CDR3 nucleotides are TGTGCCAGCATGCTGATGACCTACGAGCAGTACTTC.

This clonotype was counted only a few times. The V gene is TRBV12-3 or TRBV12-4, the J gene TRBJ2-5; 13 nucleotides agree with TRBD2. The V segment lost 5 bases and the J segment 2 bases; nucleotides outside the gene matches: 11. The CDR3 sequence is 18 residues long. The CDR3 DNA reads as TGTGCCAGCAGTCCCGGACTAGCGGGGGTTCCGTTGCAAGAGACCCAGTACTTC. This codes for CASSPGLAGVPLQETQYF.